Listed below are T cell receptor beta chains from one sample, sequenced in a study of blood T cell repertoires in COVID-19. The method was immunoSEQ multiplex PCR; TCRdb's version includes in-frame clones alone and lacks a portion of them. This sample yields fewer than 400,000 clones, of which approximately 90% are seen a single time; about 4% belongs to the top ten. Sample: PBMCs or T cells enriched from blood (not recorded which). The receptors derive from a woman in her thirties who had been exposed to COVID-19. CDR3s include the opening cysteine and the closing phenylalanine or tryptophan. The D gene is left open where the match is weak. Some rows mark clone size as missing; the rest say once, few, many or name a class of expanded clone.

d_call cdr3_length clone_size j_call v_call cdr3_aa cdr3_nt
. 13 few TRBJ1-2 TRBV19 CASSFGEGYGYTF TGTGCCAGTAGTTTCGGGGAAGGTTATGGCTACACCTTC
. 14 once TRBJ1-1 TRBV7-2 CASSLLGGNTEAFF TGTGCCAGCAGCTTACTCGGAGGGAACACTGAAGCTTTCTTT
TRBD1 15 . TRBJ2-2 TRBV9 CASSVLTGIAGELFF TGTGCCAGCAGCGTTTTGACAGGGATCGCCGGGGAGCTGTTTTTT
. 16 . TRBJ1-2 TRBV28 CASSLGSTGTSYGYTF TGTGCCAGCAGTTTAGGTTCAACAGGGACAAGTTATGGCTACACCTTC
. 14 . TRBJ1-3 TRBV7-2 CASSPRPSGNTIYF TGTGCCAGCAGCCCCAGGCCCTCTGGAAACACCATATATTTT
. 15 . TRBJ2-3 TRBV5-1 CASRFRTAGTDTQYF TGCGCCAGCAGGTTTCGGACAGCGGGCACAGATACGCAGTATTTT
. 14 . TRBJ1-4 TRBV5-1 CASSPAGTNEKLFF TGCGCCAGCAGCCCGGCGGGCACTAATGAAAAACTGTTTTTT
TRBD2 16 . TRBJ2-1 TRBV5-4 CASSLAVRGVYNEQFF TGTGCCAGCAGCTTGGCGGTGCGGGGGGTCTACAATGAGCAGTTCTTC
TRBD2 16 . TRBJ2-5 TRBV6-2/TRBV6-3 CASSPGLAGAGETQYF TGTGCCAGCAGTCCGGGACTAGCGGGGGCCGGGGAGACCCAGTACTTC
. 12 . TRBJ2-3 TRBV11-3 CASSTPGSAQYF TGTGCCAGCAGCACCCCGGGATCGGCGCAGTATTTT
TRBD2 17 . TRBJ2-1 TRBV6-2/TRBV6-3 CASSYSPSGGAYNEQFF TGTGCCAGCAGTTACTCCCCAAGCGGGGGGGCCTACAATGAGCAGTTCTTC
. 13 . TRBJ2-6 TRBV6-5 CASQKSGANVLTF TGTGCCAGCCAGAAATCTGGGGCCAACGTCCTGACTTTC
TRBD1 16 . TRBJ2-2 TRBV18 CASSQDRGLNTGELFF TGTGCCAGCTCACAGGACAGGGGCTTAAACACCGGGGAGCTGTTTTTT
. 16 . TRBJ1-6 TRBV4-3 CASSHTQGTYNSPLHF TGCGCCAGCAGCCATACCCAGGGGACCTATAATTCACCCCTCCACTTT
. 14 . TRBJ1-6 TRBV7-3 CASSLGHSNSPLHF TGTGCCAGCAGCTTAGGGCATTCTAATTCACCCCTCCACTTT
TRBD1 15 . TRBJ1-1 TRBV30 CAWRVPDRENTEAFF TGTGCCTGGAGGGTACCAGACAGGGAGAACACTGAAGCTTTCTTT
TRBD1 15 . TRBJ2-7 TRBV2 CASSLDRGPSYEQYF TGTGCCAGCAGTCTAGACAGGGGGCCTTCCTACGAGCAGTACTTC
. 15 . TRBJ1-1 TRBV7-9 CASRLTQGVNTEAFF TGTGCCAGCCGGTTAACTCAGGGCGTGAACACTGAAGCTTTCTTT
. 15 . TRBJ1-3 TRBV2 CASSESAGSGNTIYF TGTGCCAGCAGTGAATCAGCGGGCTCTGGAAACACCATATATTTT
. 12 . TRBJ1-2 TRBV5-4 CASSLVGGGYTF TGTGCCAGCAGCTTGGTGGGGGGTGGCTACACCTTC
. 15 . TRBJ2-5 TRBV5-1 CASSYNTGLQETQYF TGCGCCAGCAGCTACAATACAGGGCTCCAAGAGACCCAGTACTTC
. 17 . TRBJ1-3 TRBV3-1/TRBV3-2 CASSQGAARISGNTIYF TGTGCCAGCAGCCAAGGGGCCGCAAGGATCTCTGGAAACACCATATATTTT
TRBD1 14 . TRBJ1-2 TRBV27 CASSSTGGKRGYTF TGTGCCAGCAGTTCTACAGGGGGCAAAAGAGGCTACACCTTC
TRBD2 15 . TRBJ2-5 TRBV7-2 CASSFTRGGEETQYF TGTGCCAGCAGCTTCACCCGGGGGGGGGAAGAGACCCAGTACTTC
. 13 . TRBJ2-5 TRBV7-9 CASSRGGQETQYF TGTGCCAGCAGTCGAGGCGGGCAAGAGACCCAGTACTTC
. 12 . TRBJ2-7 TRBV7-8 CASSRTTYEQYF TGTGCCAGCAGCCGCACTACCTACGAGCAGTACTTC